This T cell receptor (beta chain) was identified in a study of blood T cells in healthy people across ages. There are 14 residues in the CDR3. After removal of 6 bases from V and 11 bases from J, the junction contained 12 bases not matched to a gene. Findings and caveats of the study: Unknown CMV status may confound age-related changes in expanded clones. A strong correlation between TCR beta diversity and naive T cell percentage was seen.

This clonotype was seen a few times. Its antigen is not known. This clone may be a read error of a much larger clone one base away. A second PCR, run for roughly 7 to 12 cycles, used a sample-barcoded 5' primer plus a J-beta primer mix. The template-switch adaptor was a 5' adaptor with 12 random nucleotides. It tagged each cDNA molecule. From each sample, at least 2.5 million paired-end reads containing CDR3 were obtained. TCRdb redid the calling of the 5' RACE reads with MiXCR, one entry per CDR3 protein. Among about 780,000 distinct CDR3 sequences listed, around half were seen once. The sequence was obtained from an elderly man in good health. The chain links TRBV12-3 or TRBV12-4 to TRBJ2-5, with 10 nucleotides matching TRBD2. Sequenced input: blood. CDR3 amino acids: CASSPSGGYNEQYF. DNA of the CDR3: TGTGCCAGCAGCCCTAGCGGGGGCTACAATGAGCAGTACTTC.